This T cell receptor (beta chain) was found in a study of T-cell reconstitution after alpha-beta-depleted transplantation in children. It was with unique molecular identifiers that the TCRbeta library was prepared. TCRdb itself ran the PCR reads through MiXCR, one entry per CDR3 protein. In the table there are 670,000 or so distinct CDR3 sequences, around 13% of which are singletons. This clonotype was recorded many times. Its matching antigen is unknown. CDR3 size: 14 residues. Trimming at V came to 3 bases and at J to 7 bases, leaving 6 bases not matched to a gene. Germline V gene lookup returns CDR1 SGHVS and CDR2 FQNEAQ. Study-level results: About two months after transplant, alpha-beta T cells reportedly came from several hundred expanded graft clones.

The rearrangement links TRBV7-8 to TRBJ2-1, with TRBD2 identical over 7 bases. The TCR sequence derives from a girl aged 2-10 years with congenital amegakaryocytic thrombocytopenia, due to receive a stem cell transplant. The sequenced sample was PBMCs, obtained before TCRalphabeta/CD19-depleted stem cell transplant. CDR3 amino acids: CASSFGTIGNEQFF. The CDR3 coding sequence is TGTGCCAGCAGCTTCGGGACTATCGGGAATGAGCAGTTCTTC. The full variable domain, its missing parts supplied by reference TRBV7-8 and TRBJ2-1, is GAGVSQSPRYKVAKRGQDVALRCDPISGHVSLFWYQQALGQGPEFLTYFQNEAQLDKSGLPSDRFFAERPEGSVSTLKIQRTQQEDSAVYLCASSFGTIGNEQFFGPGTRLTVL.